This T cell receptor beta chain appears in the sequencing data of a study of monozygotic twins with inflammatory bowel disease (dated by TCRdb to between 2018 and 2021). About the study as a whole: In total, approximately 28 monozygotic twin pairs made up the full study: 19 Danish pairs, all IBD-discordant, plus nine German pairs, of which four were IBD-concordant and five were IBD-discordant. Disease-associated traits were sought mainly through comparisons between IBD patients and their genetically identical healthy co-twins within discordant pairs. Each individual had, on average, about 151 000 unique TCRalpha sequences and 181 000 unique TCRbeta sequences available for analysis.

On the study overall, not on this receptor specifically: Background noise and inter-individual variability may have been introduced into the repertoires by the differing immunosuppressive treatments among patients. A decrease in TCRbeta repertoire diversity, as measured by inverse Simpson index, was observed in IBD patients compared with their healthy co-twins. No single strong signal or clonotype linked to IBD turned up in the results, so the idea that one exists was not supported. The analysis was unable to tell different T cell subtypes apart. IBD patients shared fewer clonotypes with other individuals than healthy twins did, most markedly in patients showing signs of disease activity. Repertoire similarity did not differ between concordant and discordant twins, possibly due to limited statistical power.

Libraries were constructed by 5' RACE. For each TCR library, approximately 3.5 ug of total RNA was used. For each sample, cDNA was synthesized in eight separate reactions using SMARTScribe reverse transcriptase. During cDNA synthesis, template switching introduced unique molecular identifiers that contained a 6-nucleotide sample barcode. Two nested PCRs of approximately 16 and 10 cycles amplified the TCRalpha and TCRbeta cDNA, and bead purification followed each PCR. Before amplification, the cDNA was treated with uracil DNA-glycosylase and purified using the QIAquick PCR purification kit. The second PCR was the step at which Illumina TruSeq-compatible adapters and sample-specific barcodes were added. Library quality and concentration were assessed using TapeStation and Qubit, and roughly 5 ng of each library was pooled. Sequencing of the pooled libraries was done on an Illumina HiSeq2500 single-index Rapid Run using custom sequencing primers and 2 x 100 bp reads. The study's processing was this. MiGEC version 1.2.6 was used for UMI-based consensus assembly, which corrected PCR and sequencing errors. V(D)J alignment, clonotype assembly and CDR3 extraction were performed with MiXCR version 2.1.1. To normalise gene usage, clonotype sharing and MAIT/NKT TCR abundance, the analysis used the top 1000, 10 000 and 20 000 clonotypes per sample. After downsampling to 27 000 UMIs, diversity was calculated as the inverse Simpson index using the vegan R package. Statistical testing used paired Mann-Whitney U tests on the discordant twin pairs and applied Benjamini-Hochberg correction for multiple testing. The reads went through TCRdb reprocessing, and each CDR3 protein sequence gets one entry with no DNA. The V and J calls shown here were made by TCRdb, not taken from the authors' results. The data table for this sample lists fewer than 450,000 distinct CDR3 sequences. 2.5% to 3% of the sample rests with the top ten.

About this clonotype: Its recognized antigen is unknown.

From each donor, a roughly 2.3 ml peripheral blood sample was collected into PAXgene tubes and stored at -80 degrees C. Without any T cell sorting, total RNA was extracted from whole blood using the PAXgene blood miRNA kit on an automated QIAcube. Peripheral blood from monozygotic twin pairs who were concordant or discordant for inflammatory bowel disease underwent deep TCRalpha and TCRbeta repertoire profiling using unique molecular barcoding. Smoking habits were recorded for all twin pairs, with individuals classified as current, former or never smokers. CDR1 and CDR2 (SGHRS, YFSETQ) derive from the germline V gene. Reading from cysteine to phenylalanine, the CDR3 counts 17 amino acids. Only the protein is on record.

The source of this sequence is a human donor with ulcerative colitis or Crohn's disease, or a healthy co-twin of an affected twin (not recorded which). What was sequenced was blood. The chain is assembled from TRBV5-1 and TRBJ1-6. The CDR3 amino acid sequence is: CASSDEVEGIGNSPLHF.